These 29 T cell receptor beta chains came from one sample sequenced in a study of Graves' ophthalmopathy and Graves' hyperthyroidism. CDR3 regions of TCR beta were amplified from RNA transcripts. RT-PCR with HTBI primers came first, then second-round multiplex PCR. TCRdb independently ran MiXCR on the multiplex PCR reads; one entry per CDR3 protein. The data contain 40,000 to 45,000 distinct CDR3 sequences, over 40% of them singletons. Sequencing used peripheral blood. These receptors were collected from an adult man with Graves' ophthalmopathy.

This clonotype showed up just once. The CDR3 region is CASSYMVSGELFF. The CDR3 nucleotides are TGCGCCAGCAGTTATATGGTTTCCGGGGAGCTGTTTTTT. The gene calls are TRBV5-1 and TRBJ2-2, with D hard to call. CDR1 is SGHRS and CDR2 is YFSETQ in the germline V gene. V was clipped by 5 bases and J by 6 bases, with 11 bases between them. The length of the CDR3 is 13 residues.

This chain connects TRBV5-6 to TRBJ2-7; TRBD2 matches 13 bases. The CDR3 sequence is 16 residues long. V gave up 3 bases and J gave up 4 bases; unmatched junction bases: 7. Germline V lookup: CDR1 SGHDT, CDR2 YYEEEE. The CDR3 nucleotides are TGTGCCAGCAGCTACACTTCGGGACTAGCGGGGTACGAGCAGTACTTC. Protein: CASSYTSGLAGYEQYF.

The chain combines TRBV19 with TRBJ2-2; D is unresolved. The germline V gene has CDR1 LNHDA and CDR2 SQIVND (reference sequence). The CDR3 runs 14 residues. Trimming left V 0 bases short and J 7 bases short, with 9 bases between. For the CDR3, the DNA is TGTGCCAGTAGTATAGATAGGCAGGACGGGGAGCTGTTTTTT. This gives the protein CASSIDRQDGELFF.

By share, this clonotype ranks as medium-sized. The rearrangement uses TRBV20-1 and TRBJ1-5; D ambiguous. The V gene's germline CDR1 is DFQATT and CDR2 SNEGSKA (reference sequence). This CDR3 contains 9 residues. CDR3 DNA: TGCAGCGCCAAAGGGCCCCAGCATTTT. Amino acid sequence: CSAKGPQHF.

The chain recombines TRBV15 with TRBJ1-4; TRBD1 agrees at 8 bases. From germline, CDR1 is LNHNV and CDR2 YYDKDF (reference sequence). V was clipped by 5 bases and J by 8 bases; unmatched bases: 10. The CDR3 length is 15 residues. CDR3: CATSAGQGGVEKLFF. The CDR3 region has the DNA TGTGCCACCAGCGCAGGACAGGGAGGCGTGGAAAAACTGTTTTTT.

The CDR3 is CASSIDRSYGYTF. The CDR3 DNA follows: TGTGCCAGTAGTATTGACAGAAGCTATGGCTACACCTTC. The chain combines TRBV19 with TRBJ1-2, with TRBD1 as a possible D gene (5 bases). The CDR3 has 13 residues. In germline, CDR1 is LNHDA, CDR2 SQIVND (reference sequence). Trimming removed 3 bases from V and 4 bases from J, with 9 bases in between.

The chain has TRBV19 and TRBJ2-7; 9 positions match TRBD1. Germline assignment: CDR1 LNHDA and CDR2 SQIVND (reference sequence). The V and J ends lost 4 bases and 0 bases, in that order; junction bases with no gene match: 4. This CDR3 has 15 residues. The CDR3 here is CASSTDRGGSYEQYF. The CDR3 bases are TGTGCCAGTAGTACGGACAGGGGAGGCTCCTACGAGCAGTACTTC.

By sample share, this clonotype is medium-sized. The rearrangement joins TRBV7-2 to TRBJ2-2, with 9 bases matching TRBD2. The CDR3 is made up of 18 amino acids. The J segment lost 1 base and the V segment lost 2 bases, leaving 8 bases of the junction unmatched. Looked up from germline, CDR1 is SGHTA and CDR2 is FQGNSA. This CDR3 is CASSLRWASGVNTGELFF. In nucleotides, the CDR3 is TGTGCCAGCAGCTTAAGGTGGGCTAGCGGGGTGAACACCGGGGAGCTGTTTTTT.

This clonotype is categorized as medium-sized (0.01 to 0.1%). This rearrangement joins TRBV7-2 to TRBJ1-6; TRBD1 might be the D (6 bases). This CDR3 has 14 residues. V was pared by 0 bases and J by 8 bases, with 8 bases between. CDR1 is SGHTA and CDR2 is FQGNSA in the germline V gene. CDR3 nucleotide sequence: TGTGCCAGCAGCTTAGCGGACAGTTATTCACCCCTCCACTTT. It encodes CASSLADSYSPLHF. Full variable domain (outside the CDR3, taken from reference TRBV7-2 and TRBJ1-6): GAGVSQSPSNKVTEKGKDVELRCDPISGHTALYWYRQSLGQGLEFLIYFQGNSAPDKSGLPSDRFSAERTGGSVSTLTIQRTQQEDSAVYLCASSLADSYSPLHFGNGTRLTVT.

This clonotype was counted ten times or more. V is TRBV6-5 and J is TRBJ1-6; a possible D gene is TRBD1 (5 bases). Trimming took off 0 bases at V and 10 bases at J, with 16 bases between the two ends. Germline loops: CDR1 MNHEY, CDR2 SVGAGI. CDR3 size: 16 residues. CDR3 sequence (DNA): TGTGCCAGCAGTTACTCGCCGGGAGGTGAGGGGTCACCCCTCCACTTT. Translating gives CASSYSPGGEGSPLHF.

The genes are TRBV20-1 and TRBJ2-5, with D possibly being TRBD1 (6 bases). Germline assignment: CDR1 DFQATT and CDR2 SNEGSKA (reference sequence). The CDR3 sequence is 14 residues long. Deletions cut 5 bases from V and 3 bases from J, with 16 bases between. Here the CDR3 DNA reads TGCAGTGCTCAAACGGACAGCGCCGAAGAGACCCAGTACTTC. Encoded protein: CSAQTDSAEETQYF.

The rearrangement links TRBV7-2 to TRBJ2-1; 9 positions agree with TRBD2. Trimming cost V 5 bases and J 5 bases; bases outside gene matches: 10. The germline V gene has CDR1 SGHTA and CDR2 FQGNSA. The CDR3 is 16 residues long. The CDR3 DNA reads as TGTGCCAGCAGCCAAGAAGCTAGCGGGGCCCACAATGAGCAGTTCTTC. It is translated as CASSQEASGAHNEQFF.

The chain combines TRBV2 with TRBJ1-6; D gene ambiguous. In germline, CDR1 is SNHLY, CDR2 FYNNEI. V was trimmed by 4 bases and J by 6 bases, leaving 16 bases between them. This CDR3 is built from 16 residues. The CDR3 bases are TGTGCCAGCAGTGTAGAAGCGTACAGTTTTAATTCACCCCTCCACTTT. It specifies CASSVEAYSFNSPLHF. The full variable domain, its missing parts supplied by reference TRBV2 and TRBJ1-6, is EPEVTQTPSHQVTQMGQEVILRCVPISNHLYFYWYRQILGQKVEFLVSFYNNEISEKSEIFDDQFSVERPDGSNFTLKIRSTKLEDSAMYFCASSVEAYSFNSPLHFGNGTRLTVT.

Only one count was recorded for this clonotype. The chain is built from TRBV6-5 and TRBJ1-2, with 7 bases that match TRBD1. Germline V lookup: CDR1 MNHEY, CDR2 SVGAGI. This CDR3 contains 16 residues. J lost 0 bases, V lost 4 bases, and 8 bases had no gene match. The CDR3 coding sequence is TGTGCCAGCAGTTCTCGGAGGGACAGAGCTAACTATGGCTACACCTTC. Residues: CASSSRRDRANYGYTF.

CDR3 amino acids: CASSRARDMGEQYF. In nucleotides, the CDR3 is TGTGCCAGCAGTCGCGCCAGGGATATGGGCGAGCAGTACTTC. This chain links TRBV6-4 with TRBJ2-7, with D possibly TRBD1 on 5 matching bases. The CDR3 runs to 14 residues. V lost 5 bases to trimming and J lost 6 bases, with 17 bases between them. Germline assignment: CDR1 MRHNA and CDR2 SNTAGT.

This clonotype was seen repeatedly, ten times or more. The CDR3 loop reads CASSPGPRDEKLFF. For the CDR3, the DNA is TGTGCCAGTAGTCCGGGACCGAGGGATGAAAAACTGTTTTTT. J is TRBJ1-4 and V is TRBV19; D possibly corresponds to TRBD1 (5 bases). CDR3 length: 14 residues. CDR1 and CDR2 (germline): LNHDA, SQIVND (reference sequence). The germline V and J ends were trimmed by 5 bases and 6 bases, with 13 bases remaining between them.

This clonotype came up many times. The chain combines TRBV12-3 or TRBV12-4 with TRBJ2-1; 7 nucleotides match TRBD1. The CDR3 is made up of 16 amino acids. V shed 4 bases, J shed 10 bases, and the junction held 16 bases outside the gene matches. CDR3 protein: CASSSMTGPQVGEQFF. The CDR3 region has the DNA TGTGCCAGCAGTTCCATGACAGGGCCCCAGGTGGGCGAGCAGTTCTTC.

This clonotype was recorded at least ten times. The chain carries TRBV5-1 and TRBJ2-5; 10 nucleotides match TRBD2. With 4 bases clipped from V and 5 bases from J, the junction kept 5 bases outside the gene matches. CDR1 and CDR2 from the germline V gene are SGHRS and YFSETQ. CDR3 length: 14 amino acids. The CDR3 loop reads CASSSGGADETQYF. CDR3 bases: TGCGCCAGCAGCAGCGGGGGGGCCGACGAGACCCAGTACTTC.

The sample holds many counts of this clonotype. The CDR3: CASSIGGMNTEAFF. The CDR3 DNA reads TGTGCCAGTAGTATCGGGGGGATGAACACTGAAGCTTTCTTT. The chain recombines TRBV19 with TRBJ1-1, with D tentatively TRBD1 (5 bases). CDR3 size: 14 residues. From germline, CDR1 is LNHDA and CDR2 SQIVND (reference sequence). V lost 3 bases and J lost 0, with 8 bases in between.

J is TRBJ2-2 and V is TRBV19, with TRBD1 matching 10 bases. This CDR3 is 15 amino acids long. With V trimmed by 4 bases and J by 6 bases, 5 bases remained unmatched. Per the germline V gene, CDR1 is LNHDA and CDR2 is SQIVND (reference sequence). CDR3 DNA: TGTGCCAGTAGTAGTAGCGGACAGGGGGCCGGGGAGCTGTTTTTT. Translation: CASSSSGQGAGELFF.

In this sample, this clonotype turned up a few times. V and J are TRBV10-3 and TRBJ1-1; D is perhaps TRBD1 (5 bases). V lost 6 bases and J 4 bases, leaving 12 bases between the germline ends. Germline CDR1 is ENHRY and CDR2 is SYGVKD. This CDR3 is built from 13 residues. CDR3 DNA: TGTGCCATCAGCAGGGACGGCGTCACTGAAGCTTTCTTT. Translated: CAISRDGVTEAFF.

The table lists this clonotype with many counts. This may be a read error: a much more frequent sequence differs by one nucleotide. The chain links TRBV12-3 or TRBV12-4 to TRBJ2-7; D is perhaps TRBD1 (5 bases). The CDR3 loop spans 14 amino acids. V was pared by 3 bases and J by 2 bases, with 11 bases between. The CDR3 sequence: CASSFTDSAYEQYF. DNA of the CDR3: TGTGCCAGCAGTTTTACAGACAGCGCCTACGAGCAGTACTTC.

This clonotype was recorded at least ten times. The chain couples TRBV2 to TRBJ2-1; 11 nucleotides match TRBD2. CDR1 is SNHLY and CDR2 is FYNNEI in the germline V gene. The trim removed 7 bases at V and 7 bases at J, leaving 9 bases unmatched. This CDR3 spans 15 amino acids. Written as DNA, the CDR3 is TGTGCCAGCAACGTTACTAGCGGGAGTAGGAATGAGCAGTTCTTC. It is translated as CASNVTSGSRNEQFF.

The CDR3 coding sequence is TGTGCCACCAGTGACCCGGGACAGGGTGAGGAAAATGGCTACACCTTC. This translates into CATSDPGQGEENGYTF. This chain links TRBV24-1 with TRBJ1-2, with 9 bases lining up with TRBD1. V lost 4 bases, J lost 6 bases, and 11 bases stayed unmatched. The CDR3 spans 16 residues. Germline V CDR1 and CDR2: KGHDR, SFDVKD.

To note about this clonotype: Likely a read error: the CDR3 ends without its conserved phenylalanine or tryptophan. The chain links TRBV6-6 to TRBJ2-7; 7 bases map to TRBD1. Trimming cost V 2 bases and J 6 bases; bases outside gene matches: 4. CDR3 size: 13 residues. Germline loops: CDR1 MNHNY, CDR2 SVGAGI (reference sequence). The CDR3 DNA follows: TGTGCCAGCAGTTACAAGACAGGGTCCGAGCAGTACTTA. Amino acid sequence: CASSYKTGSEQYL.

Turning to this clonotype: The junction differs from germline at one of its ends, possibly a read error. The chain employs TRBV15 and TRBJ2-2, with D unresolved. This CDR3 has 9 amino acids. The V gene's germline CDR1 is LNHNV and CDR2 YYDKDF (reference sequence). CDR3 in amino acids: CAPSGELFF. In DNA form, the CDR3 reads TGTGCCCCCAGCGGGGAGCTGTTTTTT.

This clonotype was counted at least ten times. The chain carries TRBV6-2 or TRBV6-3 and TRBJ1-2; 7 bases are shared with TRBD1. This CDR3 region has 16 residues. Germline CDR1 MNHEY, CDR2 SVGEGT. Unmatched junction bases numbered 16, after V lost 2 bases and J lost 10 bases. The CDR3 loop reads CASSYRGQALFPFYTF. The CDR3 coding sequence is TGTGCCAGCAGTTACCGTGGACAGGCCTTATTCCCATTCTACACCTTC.

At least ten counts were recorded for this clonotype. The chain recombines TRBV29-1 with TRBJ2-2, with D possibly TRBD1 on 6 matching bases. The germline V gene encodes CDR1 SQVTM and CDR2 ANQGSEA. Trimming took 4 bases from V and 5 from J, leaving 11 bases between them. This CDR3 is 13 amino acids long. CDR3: CSVAPGVTGELFF. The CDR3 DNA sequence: TGCAGCGTTGCCCCAGGGGTGACCGGGGAGCTGTTTTTT.

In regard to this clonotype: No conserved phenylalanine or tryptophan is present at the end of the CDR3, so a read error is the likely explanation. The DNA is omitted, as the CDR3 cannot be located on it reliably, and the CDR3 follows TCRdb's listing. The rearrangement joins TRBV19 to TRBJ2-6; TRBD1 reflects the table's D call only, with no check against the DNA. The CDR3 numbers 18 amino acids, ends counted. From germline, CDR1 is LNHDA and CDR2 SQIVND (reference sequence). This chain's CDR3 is CATKDTDRSLWGQRPICP.